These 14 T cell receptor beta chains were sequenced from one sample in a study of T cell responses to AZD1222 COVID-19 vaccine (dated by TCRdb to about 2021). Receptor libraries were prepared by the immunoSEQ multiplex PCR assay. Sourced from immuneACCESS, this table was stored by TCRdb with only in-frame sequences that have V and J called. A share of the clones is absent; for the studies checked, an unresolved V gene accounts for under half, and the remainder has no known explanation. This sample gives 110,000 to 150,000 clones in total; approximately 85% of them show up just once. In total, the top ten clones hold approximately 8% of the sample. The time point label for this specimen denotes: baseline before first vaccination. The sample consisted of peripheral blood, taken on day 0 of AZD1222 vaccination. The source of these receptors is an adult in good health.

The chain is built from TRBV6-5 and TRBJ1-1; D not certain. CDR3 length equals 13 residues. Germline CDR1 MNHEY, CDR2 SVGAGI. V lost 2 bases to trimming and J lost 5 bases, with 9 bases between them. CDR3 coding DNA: TGTGCCAGCAGTTACAATGGTGGGACTGAAGCTTTCTTT. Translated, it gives CASSYNGGTEAFF.

The CDR3 coding sequence is TGTGCCAGCACCCCCTCCGTGGGACTACGCTACACCTTC. As protein: CASTPSVGLRYTF. The chain combines TRBV6-5 with TRBJ1-2; D perhaps matches TRBD1 (5 bases). The CDR3 consists of 13 residues. The germline V gene encodes CDR1 MNHEY and CDR2 SVGAGI. Deletions cut 7 bases from V and 9 bases from J, with 18 bases between.

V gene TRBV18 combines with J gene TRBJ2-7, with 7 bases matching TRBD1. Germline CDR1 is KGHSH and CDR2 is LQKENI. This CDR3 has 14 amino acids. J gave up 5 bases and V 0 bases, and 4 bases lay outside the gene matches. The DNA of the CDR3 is TGTGCCAGCTCACCACCAGGGGGCGACCACGAGCAGTACTTC. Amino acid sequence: CASSPPGGDHEQYF.

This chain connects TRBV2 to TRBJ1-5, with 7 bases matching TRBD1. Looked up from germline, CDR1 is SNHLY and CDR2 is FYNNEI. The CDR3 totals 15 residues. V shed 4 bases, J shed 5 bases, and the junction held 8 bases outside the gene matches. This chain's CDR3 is CASSADPGQYQPQHF. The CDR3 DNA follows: TGTGCCAGCAGTGCGGATCCGGGACAGTATCAGCCCCAGCATTTT.

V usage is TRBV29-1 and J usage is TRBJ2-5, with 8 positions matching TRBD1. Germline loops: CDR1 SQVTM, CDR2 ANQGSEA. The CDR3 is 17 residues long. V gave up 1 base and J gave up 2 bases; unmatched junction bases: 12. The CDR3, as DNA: TGCAGCGTTGAAGGCGTCTGGACAGGGTTCGAGCAAGAGACCCAGTACTTC. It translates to CSVEGVWTGFEQETQYF.

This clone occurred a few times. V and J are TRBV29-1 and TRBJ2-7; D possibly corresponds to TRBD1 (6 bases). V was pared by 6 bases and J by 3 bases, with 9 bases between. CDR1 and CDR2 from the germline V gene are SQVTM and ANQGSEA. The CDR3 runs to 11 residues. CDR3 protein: CSVSDSYEQYF. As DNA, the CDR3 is TGCAGCGTCTCGGACAGCTACGAGCAGTACTTC.

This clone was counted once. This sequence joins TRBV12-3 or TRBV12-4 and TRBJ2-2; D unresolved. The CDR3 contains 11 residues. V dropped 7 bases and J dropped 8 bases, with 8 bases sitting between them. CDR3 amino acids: CASTPQGELFF. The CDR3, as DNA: TGTGCCAGCACCCCCCAGGGGGAGCTGTTTTTT.

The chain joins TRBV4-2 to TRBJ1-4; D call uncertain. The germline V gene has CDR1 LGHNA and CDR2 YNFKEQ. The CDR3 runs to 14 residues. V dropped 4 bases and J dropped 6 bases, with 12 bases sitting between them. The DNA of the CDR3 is TGTGCCAGCAGCCCCGGACCTGGGGATGAAAAACTGTTTTTT. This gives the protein CASSPGPGDEKLFF.

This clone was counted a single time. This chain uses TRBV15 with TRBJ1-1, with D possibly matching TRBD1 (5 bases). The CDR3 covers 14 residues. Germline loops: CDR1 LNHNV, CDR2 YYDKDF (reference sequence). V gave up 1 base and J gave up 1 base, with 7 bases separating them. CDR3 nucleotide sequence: TGTGCCACCAGCAGAGGAGGGGAGAACACTGAAGCTTTCTTT. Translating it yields CATSRGGENTEAFF.

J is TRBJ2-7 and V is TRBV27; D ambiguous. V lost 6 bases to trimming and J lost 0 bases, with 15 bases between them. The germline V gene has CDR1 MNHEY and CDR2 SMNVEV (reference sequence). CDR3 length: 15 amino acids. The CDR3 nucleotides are TGTGCCAGCAGCCGATCAGGCGGTGGCTCCTACGAGCAGTACTTC. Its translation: CASSRSGGGSYEQYF.

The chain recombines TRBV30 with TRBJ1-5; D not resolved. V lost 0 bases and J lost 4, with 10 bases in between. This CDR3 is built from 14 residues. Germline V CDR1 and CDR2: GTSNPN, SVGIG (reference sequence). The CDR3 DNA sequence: TGTGCCTGGAGTGTAGGTTTTGGGAATCAGCCCCAGCATTTT. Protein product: CAWSVGFGNQPQHF.

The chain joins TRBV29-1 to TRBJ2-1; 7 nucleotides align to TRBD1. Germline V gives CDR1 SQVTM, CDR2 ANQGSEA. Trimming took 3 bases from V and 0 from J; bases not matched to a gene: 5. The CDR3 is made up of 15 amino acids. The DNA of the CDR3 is TGCAGCGTTGATCTGACAGGGAGCTCCTACAATGAGCAGTTCTTC. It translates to CSVDLTGSSYNEQFF.

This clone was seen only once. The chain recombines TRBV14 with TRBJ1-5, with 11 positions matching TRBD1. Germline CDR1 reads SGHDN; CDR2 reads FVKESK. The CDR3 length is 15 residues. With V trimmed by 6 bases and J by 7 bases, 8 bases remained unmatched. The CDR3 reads CASRRGQGAEQPQHF. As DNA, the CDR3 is TGTGCCAGCAGACGTGGACAGGGGGCAGAACAGCCCCAGCATTTT.

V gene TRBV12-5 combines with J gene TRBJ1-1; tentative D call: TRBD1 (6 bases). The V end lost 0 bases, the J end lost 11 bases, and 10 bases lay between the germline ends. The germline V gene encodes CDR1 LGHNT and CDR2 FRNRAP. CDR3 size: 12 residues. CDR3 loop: CASGLVLQGAFF. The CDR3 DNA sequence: TGTGCTAGTGGTTTGGTACTCCAGGGGGCTTTCTTT.